The rows below give T cell receptor beta chains drawn from one sample of a study of CD8+ T cells in alopecia areata. Generated by immunoSEQ multiplex PCR, the TCRdb table keeps only in-frame clones and is missing some. This table has about 200,000 clones, 45% to 70% appearing once. The sample consisted of CD8+ T cells sorted from blood. Receptors were obtained from a human donor in good health. The CDR3 runs from the conserved cysteine through the conserved F or W. The D gene is left open where the match is weak. Only some rows state a clone size, as once, few, many or a class for expanded clones.

V gene: TRBV18
J gene: TRBJ1-5
CDR3 length: 15
D gene: TRBD1
clone size: few
CDR3 protein: CASSTDRVVNKPQHF
CDR3 DNA: TGTGCCAGCTCAACCGACAGGGTGGTGAACAAGCCCCAGCATTTT

V gene: TRBV9
J gene: TRBJ1-2
CDR3 length: 13
D gene: .
clone size: .
CDR3 protein: CASSVGQNYGYTF
CDR3 DNA: TGTGCCAGCAGCGTAGGGCAGAACTATGGCTACACCTTC

V gene: TRBV4-1
J gene: TRBJ1-2
CDR3 length: 12
D gene: .
clone size: .
CDR3 protein: CASSDGVFDYTF
CDR3 DNA: TGCGCCAGCAGCGACGGGGTCTTTGACTACACCTTC

V gene: TRBV13
J gene: TRBJ1-2
CDR3 length: 14
D gene: .
clone size: .
CDR3 protein: CASSFSAGSYGYTF
CDR3 DNA: TGTGCCAGCAGCTTCTCAGCGGGCAGCTATGGCTACACCTTC

V gene: TRBV29-1
J gene: TRBJ2-1
CDR3 length: 15
D gene: TRBD2
clone size: few
CDR3 protein: CSVEGPGLALREQFF
CDR3 DNA: TGCAGCGTTGAAGGGCCGGGACTAGCGCTCCGGGAGCAGTTCTTC

V gene: TRBV5-1
J gene: TRBJ2-2
CDR3 length: 15
D gene: .
clone size: .
CDR3 protein: CASSLDRANTGELFF
CDR3 DNA: TGCGCCAGCAGCTTGGACAGGGCCAACACCGGGGAGCTGTTTTTT

V gene: TRBV11-2
J gene: TRBJ2-1
CDR3 length: 12
D gene: .
clone size: .
CDR3 protein: CASSDIGGTQFF
CDR3 DNA: TGTGCCAGCAGCGACATTGGGGGGACACAGTTCTTC

V gene: TRBV19
J gene: TRBJ2-5
CDR3 length: 12
D gene: .
clone size: once
CDR3 protein: CASEGLRRTQYF
CDR3 DNA: TGTGCCAGTGAGGGCCTTCGCAGGACCCAGTACTTC

V gene: TRBV5-1
J gene: TRBJ1-1
CDR3 length: 14
D gene: .
clone size: .
CDR3 protein: CASSLNQGNTEAFF
CDR3 DNA: TGCGCCAGCAGCTTGAACCAGGGGAACACTGAAGCTTTCTTT

V gene: TRBV14
J gene: TRBJ2-5
CDR3 length: 16
D gene: .
clone size: .
CDR3 protein: CASSQGRLGAWETQYF
CDR3 DNA: TGTGCCAGCAGCCAAGGTCGCCTGGGGGCGTGGGAGACCCAGTACTTC

V gene: TRBV4-2
J gene: TRBJ2-3
CDR3 length: 16
D gene: TRBD2
clone size: .
CDR3 protein: CASQGIAGATTDTQYF
CDR3 DNA: TGTGCCAGCCAAGGGATAGCGGGGGCCACCACAGATACGCAGTATTTT

V gene: TRBV19
J gene: TRBJ1-2
CDR3 length: 15
D gene: TRBD1
clone size: few
CDR3 protein: CASSLSGTGGDGYTF
CDR3 DNA: TGTGCCAGTAGTTTATCCGGGACAGGGGGAGATGGCTACACCTTC

V gene: TRBV5-4
J gene: TRBJ2-2
CDR3 length: 12
D gene: .
clone size: few
CDR3 protein: CASSSRTGELFF
CDR3 DNA: TGTGCCAGCAGCTCTAGGACCGGGGAGCTGTTTTTT

V gene: TRBV27
J gene: TRBJ1-1
CDR3 length: 13
D gene: .
clone size: few
CDR3 protein: CASSLGPNTEAFF
CDR3 DNA: TGTGCCAGCAGTTTGGGCCCGAACACTGAAGCTTTCTTT

V gene: TRBV5-1
J gene: TRBJ1-1
CDR3 length: 12
D gene: .
clone size: .
CDR3 protein: CASSLAGNEAFF
CDR3 DNA: TGCGCCAGCAGCTTGGCCGGCAATGAAGCTTTCTTT

V gene: TRBV2
J gene: TRBJ2-3
CDR3 length: 15
D gene: .
clone size: .
CDR3 protein: CASRSPYKGTDTQYF
CDR3 DNA: TGTGCCAGCCGCTCGCCGTACAAGGGCACAGATACGCAGTATTTT

V gene: TRBV20-1
J gene: TRBJ1-2
CDR3 length: 11
D gene: .
clone size: .
CDR3 protein: CSASPPEGYTF
CDR3 DNA: TGCAGTGCTAGCCCCCCGGAAGGCTACACCTTC

V gene: TRBV6-6
J gene: TRBJ2-2
CDR3 length: 13
D gene: .
clone size: once
CDR3 protein: CASSPPGTGELFF
CDR3 DNA: TGTGCCAGCAGTCCTCCAGGAACCGGGGAGCTGTTTTTT

V gene: TRBV19
J gene: TRBJ2-7
CDR3 length: 13
D gene: .
clone size: few
CDR3 protein: CASSLDVSYEQYF
CDR3 DNA: TGTGCCAGTAGCCTGGACGTCTCCTACGAGCAGTACTTC

V gene: TRBV2
J gene: TRBJ2-7
CDR3 length: 15
D gene: .
clone size: .
CDR3 protein: CASSEAPVLSYEQYF
CDR3 DNA: TGTGCCAGCAGTGAAGCCCCGGTTTTGTCCTACGAGCAGTACTTC

V gene: TRBV7-9
J gene: TRBJ2-5
CDR3 length: 13
D gene: .
clone size: .
CDR3 protein: CASSFKGMETQYF
CDR3 DNA: TGTGCCAGCAGCTTTAAGGGGATGGAGACCCAGTACTTC

V gene: TRBV13
J gene: TRBJ1-2
CDR3 length: 13
D gene: TRBD1
clone size: once
CDR3 protein: CASSLGQGYGYTF
CDR3 DNA: TGTGCCAGCAGCTTGGGACAGGGATATGGCTACACCTTC

V gene: TRBV5-1
J gene: TRBJ1-1
CDR3 length: 15
D gene: .
clone size: .
CDR3 protein: CASSLWQGGDTEAFF
CDR3 DNA: TGCGCCAGCAGCTTGTGGCAGGGAGGAGACACTGAAGCTTTCTTT

V gene: TRBV1
J gene: TRBJ2-1
CDR3 length: 14
D gene: .
clone size: .
CDR3 protein: CTSSSGGRPGEQFF
CDR3 DNA: TGCACCAGCAGCAGCGGGGGCCGGCCGGGTGAGCAGTTCTTC

V gene: TRBV6-5
J gene: TRBJ1-2
CDR3 length: 15
D gene: TRBD1
clone size: .
CDR3 protein: CASSQGQGPNYGYTF
CDR3 DNA: TGTGCCAGCAGCCAGGGACAGGGGCCTAACTATGGCTACACCTTC

V gene: TRBV29-1
J gene: TRBJ2-1
CDR3 length: 14
D gene: TRBD1
clone size: few
CDR3 protein: CSVEAEQGYNEQFF
CDR3 DNA: TGCAGCGTTGAAGCCGAACAGGGGTACAATGAGCAGTTCTTC

V gene: TRBV29-1
J gene: TRBJ1-1
CDR3 length: 12
D gene: .
clone size: few
CDR3 protein: CSVAADPTEAFF
CDR3 DNA: TGCAGCGTCGCAGCCGATCCCACTGAAGCTTTCTTT

V gene: TRBV13
J gene: TRBJ2-7
CDR3 length: 12
D gene: .
clone size: .
CDR3 protein: CASRLGTREQYF
CDR3 DNA: TGTGCCAGCAGACTTGGAACACGAGAGCAGTACTTC

V gene: TRBV4-1
J gene: TRBJ2-2
CDR3 length: 15
D gene: .
clone size: .
CDR3 protein: CASSTPGSNTGELFF
CDR3 DNA: TGCGCCAGCAGCACCCCGGGTTCGAACACCGGGGAGCTGTTTTTT

V gene: TRBV7-9
J gene: TRBJ2-2
CDR3 length: 15
D gene: .
clone size: .
CDR3 protein: CASSPPGVGTGELFF
CDR3 DNA: TGTGCCAGCAGCCCCCCAGGGGTGGGGACCGGGGAGCTGTTTTTT

V gene: TRBV10-1
J gene: TRBJ1-2
CDR3 length: 13
D gene: .
clone size: few
CDR3 protein: CASSERLKDGYTF
CDR3 DNA: TGCGCCAGCAGTGAACGTTTGAAGGATGGCTACACCTTC

V gene: TRBV7-9
J gene: TRBJ1-4
CDR3 length: 14
D gene: .
clone size: few
CDR3 protein: CATPGQKSEEKLFF
CDR3 DNA: TGTGCCACCCCCGGGCAGAAGAGTGAGGAAAAACTGTTTTTT

V gene: TRBV29-1
J gene: TRBJ2-5
CDR3 length: 14
D gene: .
clone size: once
CDR3 protein: CSVAPRDTQETQYF
CDR3 DNA: TGCAGCGTCGCCCCGCGGGACACACAAGAGACCCAGTACTTC

V gene: TRBV7-2
J gene: TRBJ2-5
CDR3 length: 16
D gene: TRBD2
clone size: .
CDR3 protein: CASSLVPAGWEETQYF
CDR3 DNA: TGTGCCAGCAGCTTAGTACCAGCGGGGTGGGAAGAGACCCAGTACTTC

V gene: TRBV29-1
J gene: TRBJ2-1
CDR3 length: 13
D gene: .
clone size: few
CDR3 protein: CSVLGASAYEQFF
CDR3 DNA: TGCAGCGTCCTAGGGGCTAGCGCGTATGAGCAGTTCTTC

V gene: TRBV4-1
J gene: TRBJ1-2
CDR3 length: 13
D gene: .
clone size: few
CDR3 protein: CASRGVSNYGYTF
CDR3 DNA: TGCGCCAGCAGGGGGGTCTCCAACTATGGCTACACCTTC

V gene: TRBV23-1
J gene: TRBJ2-5
CDR3 length: 15
D gene: .
clone size: once
CDR3 protein: CASSHVPWNQETQYF
CDR3 DNA: TGCGCCAGCAGTCATGTCCCTTGGAACCAAGAGACCCAGTACTTC

V gene: TRBV15
J gene: TRBJ1-1
CDR3 length: 14
D gene: .
clone size: .
CDR3 protein: CATSRDRRGTEAFF
CDR3 DNA: TGTGCCACCAGCAGAGATCGAAGGGGCACTGAAGCTTTCTTT

V gene: TRBV29-1
J gene: TRBJ2-1
CDR3 length: 18
D gene: TRBD2
clone size: .
CDR3 protein: CSGLTVGGTQISYNEQFF
CDR3 DNA: TGCAGCGGCCTCACTGTCGGGGGGACCCAAATCTCCTACAATGAGCAGTTCTTC

V gene: TRBV6-1
J gene: TRBJ2-1
CDR3 length: 13
D gene: TRBD1
clone size: once
CDR3 protein: CASLTGSYNEQFF
CDR3 DNA: TGTGCCAGCCTGACAGGGAGCTACAATGAGCAGTTCTTC

V gene: TRBV29-1
J gene: TRBJ1-2
CDR3 length: 13
D gene: TRBD1
clone size: .
CDR3 protein: CSVLMTGMYGYTF
CDR3 DNA: TGCAGCGTCCTCATGACAGGGATGTATGGCTACACCTTC

V gene: TRBV14
J gene: TRBJ2-3
CDR3 length: 12
D gene: .
clone size: .
CDR3 protein: CASSQDSASQRF
CDR3 DNA: TGTGCCAGCAGCCAAGATAGTGCTAGCCAGAGATTT

V gene: TRBV30
J gene: TRBJ1-6
CDR3 length: 17
D gene: .
clone size: .
CDR3 protein: CALNEISSLGGNSPLHF
CDR3 DNA: TGTGCCCTCAATGAGATAAGCTCCCTAGGGGGTAATTCACCCCTCCACTTT

V gene: TRBV18
J gene: TRBJ2-3
CDR3 length: 19
D gene: TRBD2
clone size: few
CDR3 protein: CASSPPSGRPEASTDTQYF
CDR3 DNA: TGTGCCAGCTCACCACCTAGCGGGCGGCCGGAGGCCAGCACAGATACGCAGTATTTT

V gene: TRBV7-9
J gene: TRBJ2-1
CDR3 length: 13
D gene: .
clone size: .
CDR3 protein: CASSRGWYNEQFF
CDR3 DNA: TGTGCCAGCAGCCGCGGATGGTACAATGAGCAGTTCTTC

V gene: TRBV2
J gene: TRBJ1-2
CDR3 length: 15
D gene: .
clone size: .
CDR3 protein: CASSDYRGSNYGYTF
CDR3 DNA: TGTGCCAGCAGTGATTATAGGGGTTCGAACTATGGCTACACCTTC

V gene: TRBV5-7
J gene: TRBJ2-5
CDR3 length: 16
D gene: .
clone size: .
CDR3 protein: CAITPSTGFSIETQYF
CDR3 DNA: TGTGCCATCACCCCCTCTACAGGGTTCAGTATTGAGACCCAGTACTTC

V gene: TRBV4-1
J gene: TRBJ2-1
CDR3 length: 14
D gene: .
clone size: .
CDR3 protein: CASTIRPGYNEQFF
CDR3 DNA: TGCGCCAGCACGATCCGGCCTGGGTACAATGAGCAGTTCTTC

V gene: TRBV14
J gene: TRBJ2-1
CDR3 length: 14
D gene: TRBD2
clone size: .
CDR3 protein: CASSQRGGLNEQFF
CDR3 DNA: TGTGCCAGCAGCCAGCGGGGGGGCCTCAATGAGCAGTTCTTC

V gene: TRBV27
J gene: TRBJ2-7
CDR3 length: 13
D gene: .
clone size: .
CDR3 protein: CASSLFGGNEQYF
CDR3 DNA: TGTGCCAGCAGTCTCTTTGGGGGGAACGAGCAGTACTTC

V gene: TRBV7-8
J gene: TRBJ2-7
CDR3 length: 17
D gene: TRBD2
clone size: .
CDR3 protein: CASSLGTGGGDSYEQYF
CDR3 DNA: TGTGCCAGCAGCTTAGGGACGGGGGGGGGAGACTCCTACGAGCAGTACTTC

V gene: TRBV30
J gene: TRBJ2-7
CDR3 length: 11
D gene: .
clone size: .
CDR3 protein: CAWLNGYEQYF
CDR3 DNA: TGTGCCTGGCTTAATGGCTACGAGCAGTACTTC

V gene: TRBV5-1
J gene: TRBJ2-1
CDR3 length: 14
D gene: .
clone size: .
CDR3 protein: CASSLGKYYNEQFF
CDR3 DNA: TGCGCCAGCAGCTTGGGGAAGTACTACAATGAGCAGTTCTTC

V gene: TRBV6-6
J gene: TRBJ2-5
CDR3 length: 15
D gene: TRBD1
clone size: .
CDR3 protein: CASSSGQGVRKTQYF
CDR3 DNA: TGTGCCAGCAGTTCTGGACAGGGGGTTAGGAAGACCCAGTACTTC

V gene: TRBV19
J gene: TRBJ1-5
CDR3 length: 19
D gene: .
clone size: few
CDR3 protein: CASSIDQPLDPSSNQPQHF
CDR3 DNA: TGTGCCAGTAGTATAGACCAGCCTTTGGACCCCTCTAGCAATCAGCCCCAGCATTTT

V gene: TRBV7-9
J gene: TRBJ1-6
CDR3 length: 15
D gene: .
clone size: .
CDR3 protein: CASAPASSYNSPLHF
CDR3 DNA: TGTGCCAGCGCCCCGGCTAGCTCCTATAATTCACCCCTCCACTTT

V gene: TRBV7-9
J gene: TRBJ1-4
CDR3 length: 13
D gene: .
clone size: .
CDR3 protein: CASSGAANEKLFF
CDR3 DNA: TGTGCCAGCAGCGGGGCGGCTAATGAAAAACTGTTTTTT